Below are 26 T cell receptor beta chains sequenced from a single sample in a study of cytomegalovirus exposure and HLA in healthy donors. PCR was performed using 60 Vbeta and 13 Jbeta primers. Only in-frame clones appear in the TCRdb table, and some are missing; sequencing was by immunoSEQ multiplex PCR. The repertoire holds about 180,000 clones, with 79% as singletons. Sequencing was carried out using PBMCs. The source is a woman between 40 and 55 years old in good health and CMV-seronegative.

The V gene is TRBV5-1, the J gene TRBJ2-1; 10 bases are a match to TRBD2. This CDR3 region has 15 residues. From germline, CDR1 is SGHRS and CDR2 YFSETQ. Unmatched junction bases numbered 0, after V lost 3 bases and J lost 0 bases. The chain's CDR3 is CASSSSGSSYNEQFF. The CDR3 DNA is TGCGCCAGCAGCTCTAGCGGGAGCTCCTACAATGAGCAGTTCTTC.

This chain connects TRBV5-6 to TRBJ2-5, with D possibly TRBD2 on 7 matching bases. The V gene's germline CDR1 is SGHDT and CDR2 YYEEEE. This CDR3 comprises 15 residues. Trimming stripped 3 bases from V and 4 bases from J, with 16 bases between. The CDR3 DNA follows: TGTGCCAGCAGCTACCTCAGTAGGGGGGGAGAGACCCAGTACTTC. Translated: CASSYLSRGGETQYF.

This clone was found a few times. This chain links TRBV4-1 with TRBJ1-2, with D possibly matching TRBD1 (6 bases). There are 15 residues in the CDR3. The ends were cut back, 1 base at V and 4 bases at J, with 13 bases in the middle. Germline lookup yields CDR1 MGHRA and CDR2 YSYEKL. The CDR3 DNA sequence: TGCGCCAGCAGCCAAGTTGGACAGCGAACCTATGGCTACACCTTC. Protein: CASSQVGQRTYGYTF.

The gene calls are TRBV7-2 and TRBJ2-7, with 9 bases identical to TRBD2. Germline trimming cut 2 bases from V and 0 bases from J; bases unmatched to any gene: 8. Germline CDR1 is SGHTA and CDR2 is FQGNSA. The CDR3 extends over 17 amino acids. CDR3 region: CASSLRGGSGSSYEQYF. The CDR3 DNA sequence: TGTGCCAGCAGCTTACGGGGGGGTAGCGGGAGCTCCTACGAGCAGTACTTC.

In this sample, this clone turned up once. This chain connects TRBV7-2 to TRBJ2-1; 7 bases match TRBD1. Trimming removed 1 base from V and 7 bases from J; junction bases left unmatched: 7. CDR3 length equals 15 residues. The V gene's germline CDR1 is SGHTA and CDR2 FQGNSA. CDR3 region: CASSLGDSRLNEQFF. The CDR3 DNA follows: TGTGCCAGCAGCTTAGGGGACAGTCGTCTGAATGAGCAGTTCTTC.

The CDR3: CASQGGGHYGYTF. In DNA, the CDR3 is TGCGCCTCGCAGGGTGGAGGGCACTATGGCTACACCTTC. The chain employs TRBV5-1 and TRBJ1-2; the D gene is possibly TRBD1 (5 bases). Per the germline V gene, CDR1 is SGHRS and CDR2 is YFSETQ. There are 13 residues in the CDR3. Trimming left V 10 bases short and J 3 bases short, with 16 bases between.

This chain uses TRBV7-9 with TRBJ1-1; a weak D match, TRBD1 (5 bases). This CDR3 is 12 amino acids long. Germline V gives CDR1 SEHNR, CDR2 FQNEAQ (reference sequence). Trimming shortened V by 3 bases and J by 5 bases, and 7 bases separated the two germline ends. The CDR3 coding sequence is TGTGCCAGCAGCTTTACAGGTACTGAAGCTTTCTTT. Its translation is CASSFTGTEAFF.

The rearrangement joins TRBV7-9 to TRBJ1-1; D not certain. Per the germline V gene, CDR1 is SEHNR and CDR2 is FQNEAQ (reference sequence). The CDR3 is 13 amino acids. V lost 4 bases, J lost 5 bases, and 11 bases lay in between. This CDR3 is CASSSTIGTEAFF. The CDR3 bases are TGTGCCAGCAGCTCAACAATTGGTACTGAAGCTTTCTTT.

In nucleotides, the CDR3 is TGTGCCACCAGCAGAGATAAGGAAAAAGACCGGCTTGGGGCTAAATTAGCCAAAAACATTCAGTACTTC. Translation: CATSRDKEKDRLGAKLAKNIQYF. The chain links TRBV15 to TRBJ2-4; TRBD1 might be the D (5 bases). This CDR3 comprises 23 residues. The ends were cut back, 0 bases at V and 0 bases at J, with 30 bases in the middle. Germline assignment: CDR1 LNHNV and CDR2 YYDKDF (reference sequence).

This chain connects TRBV7-9 to TRBJ2-7; D perhaps matches TRBD1 (5 bases). V was cut by 3 bases and J by 7 bases, with 19 bases left in between. Per the germline V gene, CDR1 is SEHNR and CDR2 is FQNEAQ (reference sequence). The CDR3 totals 15 residues. CDR3 sequence reads: CASSLGLKATEEQYF. The CDR3 nucleotides read TGTGCCAGCAGCTTGGGGCTGAAAGCGACGGAAGAGCAGTACTTC. The whole variable domain, remainder taken from reference TRBV7-9 and TRBJ2-7, is DTGVSQNPRHKITKRGQNVTFRCDPISEHNRLYWYRQTLGQGPEFLTYFQNEAQLEKSRLLSDRFSAERPKGSFSTLEIQRTEQGDSAMYLCASSLGLKATEEQYFGPGTRLTVT.

As DNA, the CDR3 is TGTGCCAGCAGCTTAGCTGGGCAGACCAATCAGCCCCAGCATTTT. The encoded protein is CASSLAGQTNQPQHF. The rearrangement uses TRBV7-2 and TRBJ1-5; no clear D gene. Germline V gene data show CDR1 as SGHTA and CDR2 as FQGNSA. With 0 bases removed from V and 3 bases from J, the gap between germline ends came to 9 bases. The CDR3 runs to 15 residues.

J is TRBJ2-6 and V is TRBV21-1; the D call TRBD2 from the table was never checked on the DNA. TRBV21-1 is a pseudogene segment. CDR3 length: 19 residues. CDR3 region: CASSKNGVGANSGANVLTF. Written as DNA, the CDR3 is TGTGCCAGCAGCAAAAACGGGGTAGGAGCCAACTCTGGGGCCAACGTCCTGACTTTC.

This chain joins TRBV5-4 and TRBJ1-1, with 7 bases matching TRBD1. The ends lost 4 bases at V and 0 bases at J; junction bases unmatched: 9. Germline V lookup: CDR1 SGHNT, CDR2 YYREEE (reference sequence). The CDR3 totals 16 residues. CDR3 amino acids: CASSPGTEYLNTEAFF. In nucleotides, the CDR3 is TGTGCCAGCAGCCCCGGGACAGAATATCTGAACACTGAAGCTTTCTTT.

This clone was counted only a few times. The chain joins TRBV6-1 to TRBJ2-5; 7 nucleotides line up with TRBD1. The J call may be incorrect, as the DNA end agrees better with TRBJ2-7. Germline loops: CDR1 MNHNS, CDR2 SASEGT. The CDR3 extends over 14 amino acids. This CDR3 reads CASARGTEPYEQYF. CDR3 nucleotide sequence: TGTGCCTCAGCGAGGGGGACAGAACCCTACGAGCAGTACTTC.

V gene TRBV2 combines with J gene TRBJ2-3; D might be TRBD2 (7 bases). The germline V and J ends were trimmed by 5 bases and 0 bases, with 15 bases remaining between them. This CDR3 region has 16 residues. Germline V gives CDR1 SNHLY, CDR2 FYNNEI. Here the CDR3 DNA reads TGTGCCAGCAGTACCGGAGCGGGACATAGCACAGATACGCAGTATTTT. Encoded protein: CASSTGAGHSTDTQYF.

The genes are TRBV10-3 and TRBJ1-1; D gene unclear. Germline-derived CDR1 and CDR2 are ENHRY and SYGVKD. The CDR3 runs to 14 residues. Deletions cut 0 bases from V and 2 bases from J, with 7 bases between. This chain's CDR3 is CAISESQANTEAFF. In DNA form, the CDR3 reads TGTGCCATCAGTGAGTCGCAGGCCAACACTGAAGCTTTCTTT.

This rearrangement joins TRBV21-1 to TRBJ2-7; the table gives TRBD2 as D, unverified against the DNA. TRBV21-1 is annotated as a pseudogene. The CDR3 runs to 20 residues. The CDR3 here is CASSKAPPPGLAGGGHEQYF. The CDR3 DNA reads as TGTGCCAGCAGCAAAGCTCCCCCTCCGGGACTAGCGGGAGGAGGCCACGAGCAGTACTTC.

V gene TRBV7-9 combines with J gene TRBJ2-5; D uncertain. Deletions cut 2 bases from V and 5 bases from J, with 9 bases between. CDR3 length: 13 residues. The germline V gene has CDR1 SEHNR and CDR2 FQNEAQ (reference sequence). The CDR3 sequence: CASSLLSTETQYF. CDR3 DNA sequence: TGTGCCAGCAGCTTATTGTCTACTGAGACCCAGTACTTC.

The rearrangement links TRBV19 to TRBJ2-2, with 8 nucleotides matching TRBD2. The trim removed 0 bases at V and 4 bases at J, leaving 7 bases unmatched. The CDR3 spans 17 residues. Germline CDR1 reads LNHDA; CDR2 reads SQIVND (reference sequence). As DNA, the CDR3 is TGTGCCAGTAGTATAGAGGCCGGGGGGGGGACCACCGGGGAGCTGTTTTTT. Its protein product is CASSIEAGGGTTGELFF.

J is TRBJ2-3 and V is TRBV9; TRBD2 might be the D (5 bases). Between the trimmed V and J ends, which lost 3 bases and 0 bases, there was a span of 14 bases. The CDR3 is 16 amino acids. Germline V lookup: CDR1 SGDLS, CDR2 YYNGEE. Here the CDR3 reads CASSAGERPSTDTQYF. CDR3 coding DNA: TGTGCCAGCAGCGCTGGGGAGCGGCCTAGCACAGATACGCAGTATTTT.

V gene TRBV30 combines with J gene TRBJ1-1; D gene ambiguous. Germline loops: CDR1 GTSNPN, CDR2 SVGIG (reference sequence). V was clipped by 4 bases and J by 7 bases, with 19 bases between them. The CDR3 is made up of 14 amino acids. The CDR3 coding sequence is TGTGCCTGGAAAATGGTACAGTCAGATGGTGAAGCTTTCTTT. Translating gives CAWKMVQSDGEAFF.

The chain employs TRBV5-4 and TRBJ1-1; 10 nucleotides agree with TRBD1. The CDR3 length is 15 residues. V dropped 0 bases and J dropped 4; count of bases not matched to a gene: 3. Germline V CDR1 and CDR2: SGHNT, YYREEE (reference sequence). CDR3 nucleotide sequence: TGTGCCAGCAGCTTGGAGGGGACAGGGGTCACTGAAGCTTTCTTT. Translating it yields CASSLEGTGVTEAFF.

As for this clone: The same CDR3 is also encoded by other DNA sequences in this sample. J is TRBJ2-1 and V is TRBV6-6, with D uncertain. Germline V gene lookup returns CDR1 MNHNY and CDR2 SVGAGI (reference sequence). Trimming removed 6 bases at V and 0 bases at J, with 12 bases between. The length of the CDR3 is 15 residues. The CDR3 sequence is CASRDQASSYNEQFF. Written as DNA, the CDR3 is TGTGCCAGCAGAGATCAGGCGAGCTCCTACAATGAGCAGTTCTTC.

The chain couples TRBV5-1 to TRBJ2-2; D ambiguous. The germline V gene encodes CDR1 SGHRS and CDR2 YFSETQ. The CDR3 extends over 16 amino acids. V was pared by 0 bases and J by 4 bases, with 13 bases between. CDR3 in DNA: TGCGCCAGCAGCTTGGTAGTAGTCACCTCCACCGGGGAGCTGTTTTTT. Translated: CASSLVVVTSTGELFF. The variable domain in full, completed from reference TRBV5-1 and TRBJ2-2, reads KAGVTQTPRYLIKTRGQQVTLSCSPISGHRSVSWYQQTPGQGLQFLFEYFSETQRNKGNFPGRFSGRQFSNSRSEMNVSTLELGDSALYLCASSLVVVTSTGELFFGEGSRLTVL.

The chain joins TRBV27 to TRBJ1-6; D call uncertain. This CDR3 contains 14 residues. Germline V gives CDR1 MNHEY, CDR2 SMNVEV (reference sequence). V dropped 2 bases and J dropped 7 bases, with 9 bases sitting between them. The CDR3 is CASSLPGWNSPLHF. CDR3 sequence (DNA): TGTGCCAGCAGTTTACCCGGGTGGAATTCACCCCTCCACTTT.

The V and J genes are TRBV18 and TRBJ2-7; tentative D call: TRBD1 (6 bases). This CDR3 spans 15 amino acids. V was pared by 3 bases and J by 6 bases, with 18 bases between. From germline, CDR1 is KGHSH and CDR2 LQKENI. DNA of the CDR3: TGTGCCAGCTCACCCAACATAGGCAGGGGCGGCGAGCAGTACTTC. This encodes CASSPNIGRGGEQYF.